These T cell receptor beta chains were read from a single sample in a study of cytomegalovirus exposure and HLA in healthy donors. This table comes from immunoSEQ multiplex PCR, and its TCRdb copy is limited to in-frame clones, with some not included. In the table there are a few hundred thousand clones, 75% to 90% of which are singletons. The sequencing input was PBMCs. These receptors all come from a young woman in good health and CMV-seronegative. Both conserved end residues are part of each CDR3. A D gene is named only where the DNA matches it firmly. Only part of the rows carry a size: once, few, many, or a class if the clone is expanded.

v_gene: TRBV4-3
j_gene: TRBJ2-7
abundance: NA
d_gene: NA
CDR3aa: CASSQDWGLREQYF
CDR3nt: TGCGCCAGCAGCCAAGATTGGGGGCTGCGGGAGCAGTACTTC

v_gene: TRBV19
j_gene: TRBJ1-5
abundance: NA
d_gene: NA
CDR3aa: CASSINPRAPFNQPQHF
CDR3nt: TGTGCCAGTAGTATAAATCCCAGGGCGCCTTTCAATCAGCCCCAGCATTTT

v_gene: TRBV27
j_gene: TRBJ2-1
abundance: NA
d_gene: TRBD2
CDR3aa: CASSLKREGRGNEQFF
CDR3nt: TGTGCCAGCAGTTTAAAGCGGGAGGGCCGTGGGAATGAGCAGTTCTTC

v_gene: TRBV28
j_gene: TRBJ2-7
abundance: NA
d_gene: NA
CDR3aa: CASSLESGIPYEQYF
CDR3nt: TGTGCCAGCAGTTTAGAGTCGGGGATCCCCTACGAGCAGTACTTC

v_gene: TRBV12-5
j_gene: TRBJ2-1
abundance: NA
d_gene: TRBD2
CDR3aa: CASGSSGRDEQFF
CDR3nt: TGTGCTAGTGGTAGTAGCGGGAGGGATGAGCAGTTCTTC

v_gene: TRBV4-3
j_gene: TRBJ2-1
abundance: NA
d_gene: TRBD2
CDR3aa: CASSQDLTSGSVDEQFF
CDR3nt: TGCGCCAGCAGCCAAGATCTGACTAGCGGGAGTGTGGATGAGCAGTTCTTC

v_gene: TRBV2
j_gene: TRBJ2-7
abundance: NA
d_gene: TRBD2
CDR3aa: CASGRLAGNYEQYF
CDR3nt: TGTGCCAGCGGAAGACTAGCGGGAAACTACGAGCAGTACTTC

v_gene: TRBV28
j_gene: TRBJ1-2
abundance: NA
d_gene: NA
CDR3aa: CASSLRPPRGGYTF
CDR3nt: TGTGCCAGCAGTTTACGACCGCCTAGGGGCGGCTACACCTTC

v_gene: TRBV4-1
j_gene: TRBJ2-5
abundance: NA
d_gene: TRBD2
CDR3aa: CASSRPGLAGWETQYF
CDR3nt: TGCGCCAGCAGCCGACCGGGACTAGCGGGGTGGGAGACCCAGTACTTC

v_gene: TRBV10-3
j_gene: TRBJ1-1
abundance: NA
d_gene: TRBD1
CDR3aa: CAITRAAGGLNTEAFF
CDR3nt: TGTGCCATCACCCGAGCGGCAGGGGGCCTGAACACTGAAGCTTTCTTT

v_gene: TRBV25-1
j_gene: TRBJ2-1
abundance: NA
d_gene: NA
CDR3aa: CASSERLGGYNEQFF
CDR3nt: TGTGCCAGCAGTGAAAGGCTAGGGGGCTACAATGAGCAGTTCTTC

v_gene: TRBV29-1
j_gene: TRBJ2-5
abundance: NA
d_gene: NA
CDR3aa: CSVEEQGETQYF
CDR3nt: TGCAGCGTTGAGGAGCAGGGGGAGACCCAGTACTTC

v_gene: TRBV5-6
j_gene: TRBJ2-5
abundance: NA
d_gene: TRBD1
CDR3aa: CASSTAGTGEWAQYF
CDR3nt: TGTGCCAGCAGCACCGCCGGGACAGGGGAATGGGCCCAGTACTTC

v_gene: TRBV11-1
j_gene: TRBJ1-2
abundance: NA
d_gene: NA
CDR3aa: CASSLSGPNYGYTF
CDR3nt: TGTGCCAGCAGCTTGTCAGGCCCTAACTATGGCTACACCTTC

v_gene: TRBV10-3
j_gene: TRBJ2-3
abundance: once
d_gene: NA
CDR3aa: CAATSTDTQYF
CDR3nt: TGTGCCGCCACTAGCACAGATACGCAGTATTTT

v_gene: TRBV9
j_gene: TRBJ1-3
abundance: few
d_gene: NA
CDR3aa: CASSVVSSGNTIYF
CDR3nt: TGTGCCAGCAGCGTAGTTAGCTCTGGAAACACCATATATTTT

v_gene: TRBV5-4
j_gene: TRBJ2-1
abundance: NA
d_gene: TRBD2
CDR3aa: CASSLGGLAGIYEQFF
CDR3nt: TGTGCCAGCAGCTTGGGAGGACTAGCGGGAATCTATGAGCAGTTCTTC